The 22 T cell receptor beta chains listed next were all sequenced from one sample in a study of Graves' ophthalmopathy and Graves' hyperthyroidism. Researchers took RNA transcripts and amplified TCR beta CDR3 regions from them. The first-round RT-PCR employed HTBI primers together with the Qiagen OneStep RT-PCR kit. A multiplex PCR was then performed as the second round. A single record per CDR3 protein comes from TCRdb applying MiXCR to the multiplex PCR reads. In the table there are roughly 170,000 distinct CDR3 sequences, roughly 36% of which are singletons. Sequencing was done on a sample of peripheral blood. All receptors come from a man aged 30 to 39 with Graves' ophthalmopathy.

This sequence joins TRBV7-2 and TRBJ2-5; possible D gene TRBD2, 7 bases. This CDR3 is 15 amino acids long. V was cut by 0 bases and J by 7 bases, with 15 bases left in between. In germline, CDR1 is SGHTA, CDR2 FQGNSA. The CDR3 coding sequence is TGTGCCAGCAGCTTAGCGCCCGGGGGCGGGGGGACCCAGTACTTC. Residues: CASSLAPGGGGTQYF.

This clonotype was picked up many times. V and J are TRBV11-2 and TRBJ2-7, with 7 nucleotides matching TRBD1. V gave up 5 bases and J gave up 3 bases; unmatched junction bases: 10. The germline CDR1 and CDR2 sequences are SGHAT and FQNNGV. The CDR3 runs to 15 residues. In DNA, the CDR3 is TGTGCCAGCAGCCTAAGCCGGGACAGAGTCTACGAGCAGTACTTC. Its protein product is CASSLSRDRVYEQYF.

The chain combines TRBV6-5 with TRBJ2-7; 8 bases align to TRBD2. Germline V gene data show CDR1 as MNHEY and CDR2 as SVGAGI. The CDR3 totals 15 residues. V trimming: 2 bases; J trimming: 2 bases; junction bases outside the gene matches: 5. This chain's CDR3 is CASSYQREGTYEQYF. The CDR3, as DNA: TGTGCCAGCAGTTACCAACGGGAGGGAACCTACGAGCAGTACTTC.

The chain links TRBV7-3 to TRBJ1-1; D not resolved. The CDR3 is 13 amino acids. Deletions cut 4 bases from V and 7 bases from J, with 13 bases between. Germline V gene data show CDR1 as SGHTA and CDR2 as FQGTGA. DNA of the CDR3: TGTGCCAGCAGCTCACATATCTTTGATGAAGCTTTCTTT. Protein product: CASSSHIFDEAFF. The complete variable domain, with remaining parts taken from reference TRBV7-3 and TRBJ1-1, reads GAGVSQTPSNKVTEKGKYVELRCDPISGHTALYWYRQSLGQGPEFLIYFQGTGAADDSGLPNDRFFAVRPEGSVSTLKIQRTERGDSAVYLCASSSHIFDEAFFGQGTRLTVV.

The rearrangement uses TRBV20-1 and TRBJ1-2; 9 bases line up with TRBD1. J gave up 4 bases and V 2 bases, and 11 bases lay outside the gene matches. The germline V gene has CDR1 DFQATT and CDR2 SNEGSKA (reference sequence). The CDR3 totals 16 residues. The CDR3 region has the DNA TGCAGTGCTAGATCGACCACAGGGGGCCGTATCTATGGCTACACCTTC. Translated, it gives CSARSTTGGRIYGYTF.

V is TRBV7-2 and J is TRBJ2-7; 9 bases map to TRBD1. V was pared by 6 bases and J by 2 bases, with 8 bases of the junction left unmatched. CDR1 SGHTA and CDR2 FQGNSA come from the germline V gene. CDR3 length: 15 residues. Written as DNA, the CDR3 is TGTGCCAGCAGGAAAGGGACAGGGAATGCCTACGAGCAGTACTTC. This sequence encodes CASRKGTGNAYEQYF. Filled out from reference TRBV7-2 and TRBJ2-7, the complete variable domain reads GAGVSQSPSNKVTEKGKDVELRCDPISGHTALYWYRQSLGQGLEFLIYFQGNSAPDKSGLPSDRFSAERTGGSVSTLTIQRTQQEDSAVYLCASRKGTGNAYEQYFGPGTRLTVT.

The CDR3 spells CASRLTGLNEQYF. DNA of the CDR3: TGTGCCAGCAGGTTGACAGGGTTAAACGAGCAGTACTTC. The chain uses TRBV12-3 or TRBV12-4 and TRBJ2-7; 7 bases match TRBD1. The CDR3 is made up of 13 amino acids. After removal of 6 bases from V and 5 bases from J, the junction contained 7 bases not matched to a gene.

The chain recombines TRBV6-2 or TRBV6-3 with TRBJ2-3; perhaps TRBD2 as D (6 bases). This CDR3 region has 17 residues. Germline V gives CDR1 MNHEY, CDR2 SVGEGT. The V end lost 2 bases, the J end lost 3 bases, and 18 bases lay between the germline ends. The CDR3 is CASSYNQGKGGTDTQYF. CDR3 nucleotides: TGTGCCAGCAGTTACAATCAGGGTAAAGGAGGGACAGATACGCAGTATTTT.

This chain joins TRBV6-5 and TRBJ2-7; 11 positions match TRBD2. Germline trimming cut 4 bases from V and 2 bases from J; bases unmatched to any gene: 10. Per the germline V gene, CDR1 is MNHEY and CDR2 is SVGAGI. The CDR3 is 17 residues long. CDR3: CASSLSALAGAPYEQYF. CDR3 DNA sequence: TGTGCCAGCAGTTTATCAGCACTAGCGGGAGCTCCCTACGAGCAGTACTTC.

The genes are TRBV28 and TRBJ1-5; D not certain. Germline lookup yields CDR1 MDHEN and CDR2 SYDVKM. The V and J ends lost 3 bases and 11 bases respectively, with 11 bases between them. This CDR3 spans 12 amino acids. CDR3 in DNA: TGTGCCAGCAGTTTGGCCGCGGGATCCCAGCATTTT. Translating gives CASSLAAGSQHF.

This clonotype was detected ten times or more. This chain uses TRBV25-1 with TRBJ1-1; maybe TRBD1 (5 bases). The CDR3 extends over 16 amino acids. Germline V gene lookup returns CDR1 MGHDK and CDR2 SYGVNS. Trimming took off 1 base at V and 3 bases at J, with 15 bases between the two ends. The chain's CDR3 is CASSEFGTEGYTEAFF. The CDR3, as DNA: TGTGCCAGCAGTGAATTCGGGACGGAAGGGTACACTGAAGCTTTCTTT.

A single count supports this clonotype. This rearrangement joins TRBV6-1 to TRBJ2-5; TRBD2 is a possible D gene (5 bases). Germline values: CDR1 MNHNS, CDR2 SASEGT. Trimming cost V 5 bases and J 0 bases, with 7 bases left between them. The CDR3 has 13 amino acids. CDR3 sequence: CASSRGHQETQYF. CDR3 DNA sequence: TGTGCCAGCAGTCGGGGTCACCAAGAGACCCAGTACTTC.

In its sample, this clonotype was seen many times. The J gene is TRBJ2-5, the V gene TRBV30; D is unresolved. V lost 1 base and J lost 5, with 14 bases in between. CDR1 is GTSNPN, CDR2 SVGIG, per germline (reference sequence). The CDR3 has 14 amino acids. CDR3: CAWSGSRLYETQYF. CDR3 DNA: TGTGCCTGGAGTGGTTCCCGCCTATACGAGACCCAGTACTTC.

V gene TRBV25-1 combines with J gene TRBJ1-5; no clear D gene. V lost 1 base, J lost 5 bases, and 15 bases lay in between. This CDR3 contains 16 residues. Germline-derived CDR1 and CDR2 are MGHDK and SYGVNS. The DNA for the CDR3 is TGTGCCAGCAGTGAATTAGAATCAGAGTGGGATCAGCCCCAGCATTTT. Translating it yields CASSELESEWDQPQHF.

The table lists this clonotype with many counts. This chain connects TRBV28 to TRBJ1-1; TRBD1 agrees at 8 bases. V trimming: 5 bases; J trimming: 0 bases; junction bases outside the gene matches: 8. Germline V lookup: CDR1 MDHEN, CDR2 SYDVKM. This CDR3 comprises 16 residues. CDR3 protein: CASSPGDRTVNTEAFF. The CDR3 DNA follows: TGTGCCAGCAGTCCGGGGGACAGGACAGTGAACACTGAAGCTTTCTTT.

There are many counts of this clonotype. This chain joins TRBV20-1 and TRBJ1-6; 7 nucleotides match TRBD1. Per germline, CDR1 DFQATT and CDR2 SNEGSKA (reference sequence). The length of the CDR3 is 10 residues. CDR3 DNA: TGCAGCGTTGGGACAGCAAACCTCCACTTT. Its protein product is CSVGTANLHF.

As DNA, the CDR3 is TGTGCCAGCAGTTCTATTCGGGTCACCAATCAGCCCCAGCATTTT. It is translated as CASSSIRVTNQPQHF. The chain recombines TRBV27 with TRBJ1-5; D is unresolved. V was cut by 4 bases and J by 3 bases, with 13 bases left in between. The germline CDR1 and CDR2 sequences are MNHEY and SMNVEV (reference sequence). The CDR3 covers 15 residues.

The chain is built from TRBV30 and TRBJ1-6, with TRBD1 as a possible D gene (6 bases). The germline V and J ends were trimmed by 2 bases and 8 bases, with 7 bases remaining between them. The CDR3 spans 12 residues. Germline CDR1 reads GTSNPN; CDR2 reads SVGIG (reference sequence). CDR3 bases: TGTGCCTGGAGTAGGACAGATTCACCCCTCCACTTT. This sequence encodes CAWSRTDSPLHF.

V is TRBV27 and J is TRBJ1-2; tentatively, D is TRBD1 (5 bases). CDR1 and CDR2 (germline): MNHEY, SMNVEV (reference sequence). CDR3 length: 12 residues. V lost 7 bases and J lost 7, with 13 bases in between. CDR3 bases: TGTGCCAGCACCGATGATGGGGGTGGCTACACCTTC. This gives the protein CASTDDGGGYTF.

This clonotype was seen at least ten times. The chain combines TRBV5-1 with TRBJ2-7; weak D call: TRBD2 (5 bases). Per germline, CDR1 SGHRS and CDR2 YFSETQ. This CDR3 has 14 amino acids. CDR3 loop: CATSPLARGGEQYF. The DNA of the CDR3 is TGCGCGACAAGCCCCCTAGCCCGAGGAGGCGAGCAGTACTTC.

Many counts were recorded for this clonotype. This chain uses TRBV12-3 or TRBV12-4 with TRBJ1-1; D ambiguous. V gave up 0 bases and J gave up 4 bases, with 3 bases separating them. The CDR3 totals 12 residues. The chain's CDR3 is CASSLAVTEAFF. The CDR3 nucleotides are TGTGCCAGCAGTTTAGCCGTCACTGAAGCTTTCTTT.

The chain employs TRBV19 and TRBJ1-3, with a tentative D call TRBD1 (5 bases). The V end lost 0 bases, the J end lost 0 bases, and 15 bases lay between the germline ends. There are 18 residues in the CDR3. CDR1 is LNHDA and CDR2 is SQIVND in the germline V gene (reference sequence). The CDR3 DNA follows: TGTGCCAGTAGTATAGATCCGCAGGGCAGGGACTCTGGAAACACCATATATTTT. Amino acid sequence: CASSIDPQGRDSGNTIYF.